This TCR beta chain was sequenced during a study of blood T cell repertoires in COVID-19. Study-level background: Both acute and convalescent COVID-19 samples were obtained from the United States, Italy and Spain.

Trimming removed 3 bases from V and 2 bases from J; junction bases left unmatched: 1. Germline values: CDR1 SGHKS, CDR2 YYEKEE (reference sequence). The CDR3 length is 15 residues. Authors' methods: Estimation of nucleated cell counts was performed using reference gene primer amplification. Here immunoSEQ multiplex PCR was the method, and the copy in TCRdb shows in-frame clones only, minus some. The V and J calls and clone size were taken over from that table, and D and trimming were inferred from the DNA. The sample contains around 76,000 clones, approximately 89% of which appear only once. This clone came up once.

Sequenced sample: peripheral blood. This sequence was found in a human donor in a cohort sampled during active COVID-19. The V gene is TRBV5-5, the J gene TRBJ2-7; 14 positions match TRBD2. CDR3: CASSSTSGGAYEQYF. The CDR3 nucleotides are TGTGCCAGCAGCTCGACTAGCGGGGGGGCCTACGAGCAGTACTTC.